The next 22 T cell receptor beta chains were all read from a single sample in a study of T cell responses to AZD1222 COVID-19 vaccine. Sequencing used immunoSEQ multiplex PCR; TCRdb keeps in-frame clones, though not all of them. The data contain about 120,000 clones, roughly 84% of them singletons. The specimen comprised peripheral blood, sampled 28 days after the second AZD1222 dose. The receptor source for this set is an adult who received the AZD1222 COVID-19 vaccine.

The CDR3 DNA reads TGTGCCAGCAGCCCGCTCACAGGGGATTCGAGAGCTTTCTTT. It is translated as CASSPLTGDSRAFF. This chain uses TRBV4-2 with TRBJ1-1, with 7 bases matching TRBD1. The CDR3 consists of 14 residues. CDR1 LGHNA and CDR2 YNFKEQ come from the germline V gene. V was clipped by 4 bases and J by 10 bases; unmatched bases: 12.

This chain links TRBV3-1 (or the pseudogene TRBV3-2) with TRBJ2-2; D is undetermined. Germline V lookup: CDR1 LGHDT, CDR2 YNNKEL (reference sequence). The CDR3 loop spans 11 amino acids. V dropped 6 bases and J dropped 7 bases, with 6 bases sitting between them. For the CDR3, the DNA is TGTGCCAGCAGGGTTAGCGGGGAGCTGTTTTTT. Translating it yields CASRVSGELFF.

This chain connects TRBV9 to TRBJ1-2; 7 bases are a match to TRBD1. V lost 2 bases to trimming and J lost 6 bases; unmatched junction nucleotides: 4. Germline values: CDR1 SGDLS, CDR2 YYNGEE. The CDR3 loop spans 13 amino acids. The CDR3 nucleotides read TGTGCCAGCAGCGTGGGACAGACAGATGGCTACACCTTC. Its protein is CASSVGQTDGYTF.

The gene calls are TRBV19 and TRBJ2-1; the D gene could be TRBD1 or TRBD2 (5 bases each). This CDR3 comprises 15 residues. Germline loops: CDR1 LNHDA, CDR2 SQIVND (reference sequence). With 7 bases removed from V and 4 bases from J, the gap between germline ends came to 17 bases. The DNA of the CDR3 is TGTGCCAGTAAGAGGGCAGGGTTGGATTACAATGAGCAGTTCTTC. The encoded protein is CASKRAGLDYNEQFF.

The chain uses TRBV9 and TRBJ2-5; possible D gene TRBD1, 6 bases. The germline gives CDR1 SGDLS, CDR2 YYNGEE. This CDR3 spans 16 amino acids. The V end lost 0 bases, the J end lost 2 bases, and 14 bases lay between the germline ends. DNA for the CDR3: TGTGCCAGCAGCGTAGATCCCCAGACAGGACAAGAGACCCAGTACTTC. Its protein is CASSVDPQTGQETQYF.

Worth noting for this clone: Other DNA sequences within the sample encode an identical CDR3. V is TRBV6-5 and J is TRBJ1-3; D is unresolved. With 6 bases removed from V and 0 bases from J, the gap between germline ends came to 9 bases. Germline lookup yields CDR1 MNHEY and CDR2 SVGAGI. The CDR3 is 14 residues long. CDR3 amino acids: CASSLLGSGNTIYF. The CDR3, as DNA: TGTGCCAGCAGCCTGCTGGGCTCTGGAAACACCATATATTTT.

V gene TRBV2 combines with J gene TRBJ1-5; a possible D gene is TRBD1 (5 bases). V lost 4 bases and J 6 bases, leaving 13 bases between the germline ends. Germline V lookup: CDR1 SNHLY, CDR2 FYNNEI. The CDR3 extends over 14 amino acids. CDR3 protein: CASSAGQGGQPQHF. The CDR3 region has the DNA TGTGCCAGCAGTGCCGGGCAGGGTGGTCAGCCCCAGCATTTT.

This clone was found once. This sequence joins TRBV10-1 and TRBJ1-4, with D unclear. Germline CDR1 WNHNN, CDR2 SYGVQD (reference sequence). CDR3 length equals 14 residues. V lost 0 bases to trimming and J lost 5 bases, with 7 bases between them. The CDR3 reads CASSESGQNEKLFF. Written as DNA, the CDR3 is TGCGCCAGCAGTGAGTCTGGGCAAAATGAAAAACTGTTTTTT.

Written as DNA, the CDR3 is TGTGCCAGCAGCCAAGTTCCCCCGGGGGGGAGCACAGATACGCAGTATTTT. Translation: CASSQVPPGGSTDTQYF. The chain is built from TRBV3-1 (or the pseudogene TRBV3-2) and TRBJ2-3; 8 bases agree with TRBD2. The CDR3 spans 17 residues. J gave up 0 bases and V 1 base, and 6 bases lay outside the gene matches. Germline V gene lookup returns CDR1 LGHDT and CDR2 YNNKEL (reference sequence).

This chain joins TRBV19 and TRBJ2-2; D ambiguous. Trimming shortened V by 3 bases and J by 4 bases, and 9 bases separated the two germline ends. Per the germline V gene, CDR1 is LNHDA and CDR2 is SQIVND (reference sequence). The CDR3 is 14 amino acids. The CDR3 region is CASSIGPLTGELFF. DNA of the CDR3: TGTGCCAGTAGTATCGGCCCTCTCACCGGGGAGCTGTTTTTT.

This rearrangement joins TRBV18 to TRBJ1-5; D possibly corresponds to TRBD1 (6 bases). V was cut by 3 bases and J by 3 bases, with 15 bases left in between. This CDR3 has 16 amino acids. The germline V gene encodes CDR1 KGHSH and CDR2 LQKENI. CDR3 nucleotide sequence: TGTGCCAGCTCACCCAAGTCGACAGGCCTCAATCAGCCCCAGCATTTT. It specifies CASSPKSTGLNQPQHF.

The V gene is TRBV4-1, the J gene TRBJ1-2; no definite D call. The ends were cut back, 2 bases at V and 4 bases at J, with 14 bases in the middle. Per germline, CDR1 MGHRA and CDR2 YSYEKL. CDR3 length: 15 residues. The CDR3 DNA is TGCGCCAGCAGCCAACCCCCGTCACTATTCTATGGCTACACCTTC. Protein product: CASSQPPSLFYGYTF.

The V gene is TRBV27, the J gene TRBJ1-1; D unclear. The CDR3 spans 15 residues. Germline lookup yields CDR1 MNHEY and CDR2 SMNVEV (reference sequence). V lost 7 bases and J lost 2, with 17 bases in between. The CDR3 DNA follows: TGTGCCAGCACTCCCGTTCGGACGGGAAACACTGAAGCTTTCTTT. Encoded protein: CASTPVRTGNTEAFF.

V usage is TRBV4-3 and J usage is TRBJ2-7; perhaps D is TRBD1 or TRBD2 (5 bases each). Germline CDR1 reads LGHNA; CDR2 reads YSLEER. The V and J ends lost 0 bases and 2 bases respectively, with 14 bases between them. This CDR3 comprises 16 residues. CDR3 amino acids: CASSQDLGTDTYEQYF. The CDR3 coding sequence is TGCGCCAGCAGCCAAGATCTGGGGACGGATACCTACGAGCAGTACTTC.

The chain uses TRBV5-4 and TRBJ1-2, with D unresolved. Germline lookup yields CDR1 SGHNT and CDR2 YYREEE (reference sequence). V was trimmed by 0 bases and J by 4 bases, leaving 16 bases between them. The CDR3 runs to 16 residues. The CDR3, as DNA: TGTGCCAGCAGCTTGGATGGGAGTCGAGGGAGCTATGGCTACACCTTC. Translated, it gives CASSLDGSRGSYGYTF.

The chain has TRBV15 and TRBJ1-2; D call uncertain. V was pared by 1 base and J by 4 bases, with 16 bases between. CDR3 length: 16 residues. Looked up from germline, CDR1 is LNHNV and CDR2 is YYDKDF (reference sequence). DNA for the CDR3: TGTGCCACCAGCAGAGCAACGAGGTCGTCCTCCTATGGCTACACCTTC. Translated, it gives CATSRATRSSSYGYTF. The entire variable domain, with the rest obtained from reference TRBV15 and TRBJ1-2, is as follows: DAMVIQNPRYQVTQFGKPVTLSCSQTLNHNVMYWYQQKSSQAPKLLFHYYDKDFNNEADTPDNFQSRRPNTSFCFLDIRSPGLGDTAMYLCATSRATRSSSYGYTFGSGTRLTVV.

The V and J genes are TRBV6-5 and TRBJ1-2; D ambiguous. Germline V lookup: CDR1 MNHEY, CDR2 SVGAGI. This CDR3 comprises 14 residues. V was shortened by 5 bases and J by 8 bases, with 18 bases between the two germline ends. For the CDR3, the DNA is TGTGCCAGCAGTACCCCGGGCCTCCTATGGGGCTACACCTTC. It encodes CASSTPGLLWGYTF.

This clone was seen a single time. The genes are TRBV18 and TRBJ1-3, with D unresolved. Germline-derived CDR1 and CDR2 are KGHSH and LQKENI. The V end was cut by 3 bases, the J end by 0 bases, with 3 bases between. The CDR3 length is 13 residues. The CDR3 bases are TGTGCCAGCTCACCCTACTCTGGAAACACCATATATTTT. Translation: CASSPYSGNTIYF. Full variable domain (missing parts from reference TRBV18 and TRBJ1-3): NAGVMQNPRHLVRRRGQEARLRCSPMKGHSHVYWYRQLPEEGLKFMVYLQKENIIDESGMPKERFSAEFPKEGPSILRIQQVVRGDSAAYFCASSPYSGNTIYFGEGSWLTVV.

The CDR3 protein is CASSSRVAGANVLTF. The CDR3 DNA sequence: TGTGCCAGCAGCAGCAGGGTGGCTGGGGCCAACGTCCTGACTTTC. The chain uses TRBV28 and TRBJ2-6; TRBD1 might be the D (5 bases). This CDR3 comprises 15 residues. V was trimmed by 6 bases and J by 2 bases, leaving 11 bases between them. CDR1 and CDR2 from the germline V gene are MDHEN and SYDVKM.

V is TRBV7-2 and J is TRBJ2-3; 8 nucleotides line up with TRBD2. CDR1 and CDR2 from the germline V gene are SGHTA and FQGNSA. This CDR3 contains 14 residues. The ends lost 6 bases at V and 4 bases at J; junction bases unmatched: 6. CDR3 region: CASRSPGGPDTQYF. CDR3 DNA: TGTGCCAGCAGATCCCCGGGGGGGCCAGATACGCAGTATTTT.

This chain joins TRBV6-5 and TRBJ1-6, with a weak D call TRBD1 (5 bases). The CDR3 totals 13 residues. CDR1 MNHEY and CDR2 SVGAGI come from the germline V gene. V lost 7 bases to trimming and J lost 8 bases, with 12 bases between them. The CDR3 DNA is TGTGCCAGCACAAATTGGGGGGATTCACCCCTCCACTTT. Encoded protein: CASTNWGDSPLHF.

V and J are TRBV7-2 and TRBJ1-2; TRBD1 matches at 10 bases. The CDR3 extends over 18 amino acids. Germline V gives CDR1 SGHTA, CDR2 FQGNSA. V lost 1 base and J lost 1; bases outside the gene matches: 9. The DNA of the CDR3 is TGTGCCAGCAGCTTAGTCCAAGGGACAGGGGCGAGTAACTATGGCTACACCTTC. Translated, it gives CASSLVQGTGASNYGYTF.